This TCR beta chain was documented in a study of T cells in Graves' hyperthyroidism and ophthalmopathy. The overall study: Specimen type is peripheral blood, collected at initial diagnosis prior to any treatment.

Amplified regions were TCR beta CDR3 sequences from RNA transcripts. In the first-round RT-PCR of the TCR CDR3, the HTBI primer set was used. MiXCR, applied by TCRdb to the multiplex PCR reads, yields one record per CDR3 protein. Among about 360,000 distinct CDR3 sequences, around 25% were seen once, and the ten largest hold roughly 70%. This clonotype was detected many times. Material for sequencing was blood. This TCR was recovered from a man in his forties or fifties with Graves' hyperthyroidism.

The CDR3, as DNA: TGTGCCAGCAGACCCCAGGACAGGGAGAGAACTGAAGCTTTCTTT. Its translation: CASRPQDRERTEAFF. The rearrangement links TRBV27 to TRBJ1-1, with TRBD1 matching 8 bases. The V and J ends lost 6 bases and 5 bases, in that order; junction bases with no gene match: 11. Germline CDR1 MNHEY, CDR2 SMNVEV (reference sequence). This CDR3 region has 15 residues.